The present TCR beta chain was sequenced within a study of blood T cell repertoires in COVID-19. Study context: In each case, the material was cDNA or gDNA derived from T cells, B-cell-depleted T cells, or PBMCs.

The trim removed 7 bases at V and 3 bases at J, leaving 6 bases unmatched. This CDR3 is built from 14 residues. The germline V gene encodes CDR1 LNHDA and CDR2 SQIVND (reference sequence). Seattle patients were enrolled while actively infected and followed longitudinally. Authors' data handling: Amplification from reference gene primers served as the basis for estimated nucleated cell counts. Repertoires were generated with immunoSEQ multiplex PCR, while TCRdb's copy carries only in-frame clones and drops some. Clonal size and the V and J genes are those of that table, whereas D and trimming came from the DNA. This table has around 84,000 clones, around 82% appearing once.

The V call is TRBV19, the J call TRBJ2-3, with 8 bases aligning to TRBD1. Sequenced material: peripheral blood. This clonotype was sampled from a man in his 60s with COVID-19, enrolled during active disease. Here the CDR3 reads CASMRQGMTDTQYF. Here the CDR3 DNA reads TGTGCCAGTATGAGACAGGGGATGACAGATACGCAGTATTTT.